The 21 T cell receptor beta chains given below trace back to one sample, sequenced in a study of beta chain features in type 1 diabetes. No antigen has been assigned to these receptors. Study-wide points: TCRB CDR3s were moderately but significantly shorter in Type 1 diabetes patients in all four CD4+ subsets.

All of the isolated RNA was reverse transcribed, so expressed TCRB transcripts were sequenced. Profiled with immunoSEQ multiplex PCR; TCRdb holds only in-frame clones, not every one. This sample has 100,000 to 150,000 clones; 15% to 20% occur once, and the top ten carry 2% to 3%. The source material was central memory CD4+ T cells from blood. Receptor source: a man younger than 35 with type 1 diabetes.

By proportion, this clone is medium-sized (0.01 to 0.1%). V is TRBV23-1 and J is TRBJ1-4, with unresolved D. TRBV23-1 is reported as an ORF; its role is uncertain. The CDR3 is made up of 16 amino acids. Between the trimmed V and J ends, which lost 0 bases and 5 bases, there was a span of 13 bases. CDR3 residues: CASSQSPGYLNEKLFF. CDR3 sequence (DNA): TGCGCCAGCAGTCAATCACCCGGGTACCTCAATGAAAAACTGTTTTTT.

The genes are TRBV2 and TRBJ2-1; tentatively, D is TRBD1 or TRBD2 (5 bases each). The CDR3 runs 15 residues. The V and J ends lost 2 bases and 8 bases respectively, with 16 bases between them. Germline V gene lookup returns CDR1 SNHLY and CDR2 FYNNEI. CDR3 DNA sequence: TGTGCCAGCAGTGAACTTGGGACCAGCGGCGATGAGCAGTTCTTC. Protein sequence: CASSELGTSGDEQFF.

This clone was detected a few times. This rearrangement joins TRBV4-2 to TRBJ2-1, with 7 bases matching TRBD2. The CDR3 is made up of 17 amino acids. Trimming removed 0 bases from V and 0 bases from J; junction bases left unmatched: 5. In germline, CDR1 is LGHNA, CDR2 YNFKEQ. The CDR3 region has the DNA TGTGCCAGCAGCCAAGAGATGGCGGGGGTCTCCTACAATGAGCAGTTCTTC. It specifies CASSQEMAGVSYNEQFF.

A few counts support this clone. The rearrangement uses TRBV29-1 and TRBJ2-1; 7 bases are a match to TRBD2. CDR1 is SQVTM and CDR2 is ANQGSEA in the germline V gene. After removal of 7 bases from V and 2 bases from J, the junction contained 5 bases not matched to a gene. This CDR3 has 13 amino acids. The CDR3 is CSERDGPYNEQFF. CDR3 coding DNA: TGCAGCGAGCGGGACGGCCCCTACAATGAGCAGTTCTTC.

Only a few counts were recorded for this clone. The rearrangement uses TRBV9 and TRBJ1-5, with D perhaps matching TRBD1 (6 bases). The germline V gene encodes CDR1 SGDLS and CDR2 YYNGEE. Trimming stripped 3 bases from V and 5 bases from J, with 15 bases between. CDR3 length: 15 amino acids. The CDR3 reads CASSEHGTRDQPQHF. The CDR3 DNA sequence: TGTGCCAGCAGCGAACACGGGACAAGAGATCAGCCCCAGCATTTT.

Ten or more counts support this clone. This chain connects TRBV9 to TRBJ2-1; no clear D gene. Per germline, CDR1 SGDLS and CDR2 YYNGEE. The CDR3 covers 14 residues. V lost 0 bases and J lost 4, with 8 bases in between. CDR3 nucleotides: TGTGCCAGCAGCGTAGGGCTCCAATACAATGAGCAGTTCTTC. It translates to CASSVGLQYNEQFF.

The table lists this clone with a few counts. The CDR3: CASSFGRLGLNTEAFF. For the CDR3, the DNA is TGTGCCAGCAGCTTCGGCAGGTTGGGGTTGAACACTGAAGCTTTCTTT. V gene TRBV5-4 combines with J gene TRBJ1-1; D unclear. Trimming took off 2 bases at V and 0 bases at J, with 14 bases between the two ends. This CDR3 has 16 amino acids. Germline V lookup: CDR1 SGHNT, CDR2 YYREEE (reference sequence).

The chain combines TRBV5-4 with TRBJ2-5; no reliable D call. Germline V gene lookup returns CDR1 SGHNT and CDR2 YYREEE (reference sequence). The CDR3 runs 16 residues. Trimming removed 1 base at V and 5 bases at J, with 18 bases between. The CDR3 reads CASSLSVPSDGETQYF. The CDR3 DNA follows: TGTGCCAGCAGCTTGTCAGTTCCCAGCGATGGTGAGACCCAGTACTTC. The complete variable domain, with remaining parts taken from reference TRBV5-4 and TRBJ2-5, reads ETGVTQSPTHLIKTRGQQVTLRCSSQSGHNTVSWYQQALGQGPQFIFQYYREEENGRGNFPPRFSGLQFPNYSSELNVNALELDDSALYLCASSLSVPSDGETQYFGPGTRLLVL.

This clone has just a few counts. The chain couples TRBV7-2 to TRBJ2-3; D not certain. Per germline, CDR1 SGHTA and CDR2 FQGNSA. V was shortened by 5 bases and J by 1 base, with 10 bases between the two germline ends. The CDR3 covers 14 residues. CDR3 in amino acids: CASSPLPGTDTQYF. In DNA form, the CDR3 reads TGTGCCAGCAGCCCCCTCCCCGGCACAGATACGCAGTATTTT.

This clone was counted a few times. A much larger clonotype is one base distant, so this may be a read error. Other DNA sequences in the sample encode the same CDR3. The chain joins TRBV11-2 to TRBJ2-3; D gene ambiguous. This CDR3 has 12 amino acids. Germline loops: CDR1 SGHAT, CDR2 FQNNGV. V gave up 1 base and J gave up 4 bases, with 3 bases separating them. This CDR3 reads CASSLGADTQYF. The CDR3 DNA is TGTGCCAGCAGCTTAGGGGCAGATACGCAGTATTTT.

The V call is TRBV6-5, the J call TRBJ2-5, with D possibly matching TRBD2 (5 bases). Trimming pared 6 bases from V and 4 bases from J, leaving 18 bases between. Looked up from germline, CDR1 is MNHEY and CDR2 is SVGAGI. The CDR3 runs to 15 residues. CDR3 sequence: CASSLLQRSRETQYF. In nucleotides, the CDR3 is TGTGCCAGCAGCCTCCTTCAGCGGTCCCGAGAGACCCAGTACTTC.

This clone occurred a few times. The genes are TRBV7-6 and TRBJ2-2; D remains ambiguous. The CDR3 runs 13 residues. CDR1 is SGHVS, CDR2 FNYEAQ, per germline. Trimming cost V 4 bases and J 2 bases, with 5 bases left between them. The CDR3 bases are TGTGCCAGCAGCTCGATAAACACCGGGGAGCTGTTTTTT. This sequence encodes CASSSINTGELFF. Using reference TRBV7-6 and TRBJ2-2 for the parts outside the CDR3, the full variable domain is GAGVSQSPRYKVTKRGQDVALRCDPISGHVSLYWYRQALGQGPEFLTYFNYEAQQDKSGLPNDRFSAERPEGSISTLTIQRTEQRDSAMYRCASSSINTGELFFGEGSRLTVL.

This chain connects TRBV2 to TRBJ1-5; D ambiguous. Germline V gene data show CDR1 as SNHLY and CDR2 as FYNNEI. The germline V and J ends were trimmed by 7 bases and 7 bases, with 14 bases remaining between them. CDR3 length: 13 amino acids. The CDR3 region is CASTETLGQPQHF. The CDR3 DNA reads TGTGCCAGCACAGAAACCCTGGGGCAGCCCCAGCATTTT.

The chain links TRBV7-9 to TRBJ2-5; 11 nucleotides agree with TRBD1. The CDR3 consists of 15 residues. Germline CDR1 SEHNR, CDR2 FQNEAQ (reference sequence). Trimming took 5 bases from V and 6 from J; bases not matched to a gene: 8. CDR3 coding DNA: TGTGCCAGCAGCACCGGGACAGGGGGAGGCAAGACCCAGTACTTC. This encodes CASSTGTGGGKTQYF. The full variable domain, with the rest looked up from reference TRBV7-9 and TRBJ2-5, is DTGVSQNPRHKITKRGQNVTFRCDPISEHNRLYWYRQTLGQGPEFLTYFQNEAQLEKSRLLSDRFSAERPKGSFSTLEIQRTEQGDSAMYLCASSTGTGGGKTQYFGPGTRLLVL.

This clone was seen at least ten times. The chain has TRBV6-6 and TRBJ2-5, with a possible D match to TRBD1 (7 bases). The CDR3 contains 14 residues. V was pared by 7 bases and J by 3 bases, with 15 bases between. Germline CDR1 reads MNHNY; CDR2 reads SVGAGI (reference sequence). In DNA, the CDR3 is TGTGCCAGCACCGCAATCAGGGGGGAAGAGACCCAGTACTTC. Translation gives CASTAIRGEETQYF.

The chain carries TRBV6-6 and TRBJ1-2, with TRBD1 identical over 7 bases. Trimming cost V 6 bases and J 6 bases; bases outside gene matches: 4. From germline, CDR1 is MNHNY and CDR2 SVGAGI (reference sequence). The length of the CDR3 is 12 residues. The CDR3 here is CASSLTGNGYTF. The CDR3, as DNA: TGTGCCAGCAGCCTGACAGGGAATGGCTACACCTTC.

The rearrangement links TRBV29-1 to TRBJ2-1, with D perhaps given as TRBD1 or TRBD2 (6 bases each). This CDR3 is 12 amino acids long. V gave up 2 bases and J gave up 9 bases, with 11 bases separating them. From germline, CDR1 is SQVTM and CDR2 ANQGSEA. The chain's CDR3 is CSVERTGAEQFF. The DNA for the CDR3 is TGCAGCGTTGAAAGAACGGGGGCTGAGCAGTTCTTC.

This clone came up a few times. The chain combines TRBV9 with TRBJ2-7, with D unclear. The V gene lost 4 bases and the J gene lost 4 bases, with 15 bases spanning the gap. The germline CDR1 and CDR2 sequences are SGDLS and YYNGEE. The CDR3 has 14 residues. CDR3 nucleotides: TGTGCCAGCAGCCCTGCCCTCTCTGGGTACGAGCAGTACTTC. Translating gives CASSPALSGYEQYF.

The chain combines TRBV30 with TRBJ1-6; TRBD1 is a possible D gene (5 bases). The V end was cut by 0 bases, the J end by 10 bases, with 13 bases between. CDR3 size: 14 residues. The germline V gene encodes CDR1 GTSNPN and CDR2 SVGIG (reference sequence). CDR3 loop: CAWSVPGGESPLHF. The CDR3 nucleotides are TGTGCCTGGAGTGTCCCGGGGGGTGAATCACCCCTCCACTTT.

V is TRBV30 and J is TRBJ2-7; TRBD2 agrees at 10 bases. The CDR3 covers 15 residues. Germline loops: CDR1 GTSNPN, CDR2 SVGIG (reference sequence). The junction had 14 bases not matched to a gene; V was cut back by 4 bases and J by 8 bases. As DNA, the CDR3 is TGTGCCTGGACCCCGGACTCTAGCGGGGGAGCGAAGCAGTACTTC. Protein: CAWTPDSSGGAKQYF.

In this sample, this clone turned up many times. The V gene is TRBV7-2, the J gene TRBJ2-2, with 11 bases fitting TRBD1. J lost 4 bases, V lost 4 bases, and 8 bases had no gene match. The CDR3 is made up of 17 amino acids. Germline CDR1 is SGHTA and CDR2 is FQGNSA. In nucleotides, the CDR3 is TGTGCCAGCAGCTCCGGACCCGGGACAGGGGGCACCGGGGAGCTGTTTTTT. This encodes CASSSGPGTGGTGELFF.